One and the same sample provided the 14 T cell receptor beta chains below, sequenced in a study of T cell responses to AZD1222 COVID-19 vaccine. The repertoire was sequenced with immunoSEQ multiplex PCR; TCRdb's copy has only in-frame clones and lacks some. The sample comprises 120,000 or so clones, roughly 92% of which are singletons, and more than 2% rests with the top ten. Sequences were derived from peripheral blood, sampled 28 days after the second AZD1222 dose. The receptor source for this set is an adult who received the AZD1222 COVID-19 vaccine.

J is TRBJ1-2 and V is TRBV7-9; 8 bases line up with TRBD1. After removal of 5 bases from V and 2 bases from J, the junction contained 4 bases not matched to a gene. The V gene's germline CDR1 is SEHNR and CDR2 FQNEAQ (reference sequence). The CDR3 sequence is 14 residues long. Written as DNA, the CDR3 is TGTGCCAGCAGCGGACAGGGAAGGAACTATGGCTACACCTTC. Translation: CASSGQGRNYGYTF.

This clone was counted once. The gene calls are TRBV4-2 and TRBJ1-6, with a tentative D call TRBD1 (5 bases). The CDR3 loop spans 17 amino acids. Germline loops: CDR1 LGHNA, CDR2 YNFKEQ. V dropped 4 bases and J dropped 9 bases, with 22 bases sitting between them. In nucleotides, the CDR3 is TGTGCCAGCAGCCCACCTTACTTGGGGGGTTTCAGTTCACCCCTCCACTTT. Encoded protein: CASSPPYLGGFSSPLHF.

This chain links TRBV7-9 with TRBJ1-1; TRBD1 is a possible D gene (6 bases). CDR1 is SEHNR, CDR2 FQNEAQ, per germline (reference sequence). V lost 5 bases, J lost 1 base, and 11 bases lay in between. The CDR3 has 14 residues. CDR3 region: CASSPDRWNTEAFF. In DNA, the CDR3 is TGTGCCAGCAGCCCCGACAGGTGGAACACTGAAGCTTTCTTT.

V gene TRBV3-1 (or the pseudogene TRBV3-2) combines with J gene TRBJ2-3; D not certain. Germline CDR1 and CDR2: LGHDT and YNNKEL (reference sequence). This CDR3 is 15 amino acids long. The V end lost 4 bases, the J end lost 5 bases, and 16 bases lay between the germline ends. CDR3 residues: CASSLWYPMQDTQYF. The CDR3 nucleotides read TGTGCCAGCAGCCTGTGGTATCCCATGCAAGATACGCAGTATTTT.

The chain joins TRBV5-1 to TRBJ1-4, with D perhaps matching TRBD1 (6 bases). V gave up 2 bases and J gave up 2 bases, with 13 bases separating them. In germline, CDR1 is SGHRS, CDR2 YFSETQ. There are 16 residues in the CDR3. The CDR3 here is CASSLRIGGTNEKLFF. In DNA form, the CDR3 reads TGCGCCAGCAGCTTACGAATCGGGGGCACTAATGAAAAACTGTTTTTT.

The chain employs TRBV15 and TRBJ2-1, with no clear D. V gave up 0 bases and J gave up 5 bases, with 11 bases separating them. CDR1 and CDR2 from the germline V gene are LNHNV and YYDKDF (reference sequence). This CDR3 is built from 15 residues. In nucleotides, the CDR3 is TGTGCCACCAGCAGAGATACGGTACAGAACAATGAGCAGTTCTTC. Amino acids: CATSRDTVQNNEQFF.

This chain uses TRBV27 with TRBJ2-5; D perhaps matches TRBD1 (6 bases). Deletions cut 4 bases from V and 11 bases from J, with 14 bases between. Germline CDR1 is MNHEY and CDR2 is SMNVEV (reference sequence). CDR3 length equals 12 residues. The CDR3 DNA sequence: TGTGCCAGCAGTTCGAGGACAGACCTTCAGTACTTC. Its translation is CASSSRTDLQYF.

The chain is built from TRBV2 and TRBJ1-4; 12 bases fit TRBD1. Looked up from germline, CDR1 is SNHLY and CDR2 is FYNNEI. This CDR3 has 20 residues. With 6 bases clipped from V and 3 bases from J, the junction kept 17 bases outside the gene matches. Written as DNA, the CDR3 is TGTGCCAGCAGCCAGACTAGAACGGGGACAGGGGGCGAGGCTAATGAAAAACTGTTTTTT. It is translated as CASSQTRTGTGGEANEKLFF. The whole variable domain, filled in from reference TRBV2 and TRBJ1-4, reads EPEVTQTPSHQVTQMGQEVILRCVPISNHLYFYWYRQILGQKVEFLVSFYNNEISEKSEIFDDQFSVERPDGSNFTLKIRSTKLEDSAMYFCASSQTRTGTGGEANEKLFFGSGTQLSVL.

Only one count was recorded for this clone. This CDR3 is CASSPGHLSLDTGELFF. DNA of the CDR3: TGTGCCAGCAGCCCCGGACACCTTTCATTGGACACCGGGGAGCTGTTTTTT. The chain couples TRBV5-8 to TRBJ2-2; a weak D match, TRBD1 (5 bases). Germline loops: CDR1 SGHTS, CDR2 YDEGEE. Trimming pared 4 bases from V and 3 bases from J, leaving 19 bases between. This CDR3 has 17 residues. The full variable domain, rest sourced from reference TRBV5-8 and TRBJ2-2, is EAGVTQSPTHLIKTRGQQATLRCSPISGHTSVYWYQQALGLGLQFLLWYDEGEERNRGNFPPRFSGRQFPNYSSELNVNALELEDSALYLCASSPGHLSLDTGELFFGEGSRLTVL.

The rearrangement joins TRBV23-1 to TRBJ2-5; 9 bases match TRBD1. TRBV23-1 is noted as an ORF with a role that remains uncertain. V was clipped by 1 base and J by 3 bases; unmatched bases: 18. This CDR3 has 20 amino acids. For the CDR3, the DNA is TGCGCCAGCAGTCAATGGCGGACAGGGGACGGGATTGTGGGCAAAGAGACCCAGTACTTC. Its translation: CASSQWRTGDGIVGKETQYF.

V is TRBV5-4 and J is TRBJ1-2; possible D gene TRBD1, 6 bases. CDR3 length: 14 amino acids. Germline CDR1 is SGHNT and CDR2 is YYREEE (reference sequence). V was clipped by 3 bases and J by 7 bases, with 16 bases between them. The CDR3 DNA sequence: TGTGCCAGCAGCTGGGAAGGGGGGCTGAGTGGCTACACCTTC. As protein: CASSWEGGLSGYTF.

This chain links TRBV7-2 with TRBJ2-2, with D possibly TRBD2 on 5 matching bases. This CDR3 is built from 14 residues. CDR1 SGHTA and CDR2 FQGNSA come from the germline V gene. V was shortened by 5 bases and J by 6 bases, with 13 bases between the two germline ends. The CDR3 DNA is TGTGCCAGCAGCCCACTAGGGCCGTCCGGGGAGCTGTTTTTT. This encodes CASSPLGPSGELFF.

The rearrangement uses TRBV6-5 and TRBJ2-5; D is unclear. The V end was cut by 2 bases, the J end by 2 bases, with 12 bases between. Germline CDR1 is MNHEY and CDR2 is SVGAGI. This CDR3 spans 15 amino acids. The CDR3 spells CASSYGYQPQETQYF. CDR3 coding DNA: TGTGCCAGCAGTTACGGCTACCAACCACAAGAGACCCAGTACTTC.

The chain joins TRBV7-2 to TRBJ2-7, with 7 bases that match TRBD1. Germline trimming cut 5 bases from V and 3 bases from J; bases unmatched to any gene: 7. The CDR3 is made up of 14 amino acids. Germline assignment: CDR1 SGHTA and CDR2 FQGNSA. In nucleotides, the CDR3 is TGTGCCAGCAGCCCCGGGACAGAGATCTACGAGCAGTACTTC. Protein: CASSPGTEIYEQYF.